The 8 T cell receptor beta chains below come from one sample, sequenced in a study of regulatory T cells in long-lasting Graves disease. Indicated time point: newly diagnosed GD, antithyroid drugs for less than 3 months. Extracted PBMC RNA gave rise to the TCR library. Arm-PCR of CDR3 regions with iRepertoire HTBI primers generated TCR beta libraries. Each CDR3 protein is one row after TCRdb ran MiXCR on the multiplex PCR reads. The sample contains 350,000 to 500,000 distinct CDR3 sequences, 16% of which appear only once. The data were also submitted as part of a second study, on T cells in Graves' hyperthyroidism and ophthalmopathy.

The sequences come from peripheral blood mononuclear cells (PBMCs), collected at new diagnosis, from a patient treated with antithyroid drugs. The receptors stem from a woman in her 30s with Graves disease.

This clonotype was picked up many times. The chain couples TRBV7-9 to TRBJ2-3, with TRBD1 identical over 7 bases. CDR1 and CDR2 from the germline V gene are SEHNR and FQNEAQ (reference sequence). The junction had 7 bases not matched to a gene; V was cut back by 0 bases and J by 1 base. There are 17 residues in the CDR3. The CDR3 sequence: CASSLAVGGMGTDTQYF. The CDR3 DNA is TGTGCCAGCAGCTTAGCGGTAGGGGGCATGGGCACAGATACGCAGTATTTT.

The chain is built from TRBV5-1 and TRBJ2-3; TRBD2 matches at 8 bases. V dropped 0 bases and J dropped 3; count of bases not matched to a gene: 6. The CDR3 contains 16 residues. Germline V CDR1 and CDR2: SGHRS, YFSETQ. The DNA for the CDR3 is TGCGCCAGCAGCTTGGGCTCCAGCGGGAGAACAGATACGCAGTATTTT. Protein sequence: CASSLGSSGRTDTQYF.

This clonotype came up many times. The DNA of the CDR3 is TGTGCCAGCAGTCTGGGGCCGTCCTACGAGCAGTACTTC. Translation: CASSLGPSYEQYF. The chain is built from TRBV27 and TRBJ2-7, with D possibly TRBD1 on 5 matching bases. CDR3 length equals 13 residues. V lost 5 bases, J lost 1 base, and 9 bases lay in between. CDR1 is MNHEY and CDR2 is SMNVEV in the germline V gene (reference sequence).

This clonotype was detected many times. The chain couples TRBV5-1 to TRBJ2-3; perhaps TRBD2 as D (6 bases). The CDR3 is made up of 17 amino acids. Germline CDR1 and CDR2: SGHRS and YFSETQ. Deletions cut 1 base from V and 5 bases from J, with 20 bases between. The CDR3 loop is CASSLPPLRDGGDTQYF. In DNA, the CDR3 is TGCGCCAGCAGCTTGCCCCCGCTGCGGGATGGGGGAGATACGCAGTATTTT.

CDR3 sequence reads: CSARDRRDTEAFF. CDR3 nucleotides: TGCAGTGCTAGAGATCGGAGGGACACTGAAGCTTTCTTT. The chain carries TRBV20-1 and TRBJ1-1, with D unresolved. This CDR3 has 13 residues. Germline loops: CDR1 DFQATT, CDR2 SNEGSKA (reference sequence). Between the trimmed V and J ends, which lost 0 bases and 3 bases, there was a span of 8 bases.

Details on this clonotype: A much larger clone lies one base from this, so it may be a read error. The J gene is TRBJ2-7, the V gene TRBV11-3; D call uncertain. Germline CDR1 and CDR2: SGHNT and YENEEA. V was trimmed by 5 bases and J by 7 bases, leaving 15 bases between them. The CDR3 sequence is 13 residues long. In DNA, the CDR3 is TGTGCCAGCAGCAGGGCTATCAGCAATGAGCAGTACTTC. Translating gives CASSRAISNEQYF. The whole variable domain, filled in from reference TRBV11-3 and TRBJ2-7, reads EAGVVQSPRYKIIEKKQPVAFWCNPISGHNTLYWYLQNLGQGPELLIRYENEEAVDDSQLPKDRFSAERLKGVDSTLKIQPAELGDSAVYLCASSRAISNEQYFGPGTRLTVT.

This clonotype was found a few times. This rearrangement joins TRBV27 to TRBJ2-7; 11 bases are shared with TRBD1. The CDR3 runs to 15 residues. The V gene's germline CDR1 is MNHEY and CDR2 SMNVEV (reference sequence). Trimming at V came to 5 bases and at J to 2 bases, leaving 5 bases not matched to a gene. CDR3 DNA: TGTGCCAGCAGTGCCCCGGGACAGGGGGCCTACGAGCAGTACTTC. Translation: CASSAPGQGAYEQYF.

CDR3 amino acids: CASSELRTYSSYEQYF. The CDR3 DNA reads as TGTGCCAGCAGTGAATTAAGGACTTATAGCTCCTACGAGCAGTACTTC. The chain couples TRBV2 to TRBJ2-7; D is perhaps TRBD2 (5 bases). Trimming cost V 2 bases and J 0 bases, with 14 bases left between them. The germline gives CDR1 SNHLY, CDR2 FYNNEI. The CDR3 totals 16 residues.